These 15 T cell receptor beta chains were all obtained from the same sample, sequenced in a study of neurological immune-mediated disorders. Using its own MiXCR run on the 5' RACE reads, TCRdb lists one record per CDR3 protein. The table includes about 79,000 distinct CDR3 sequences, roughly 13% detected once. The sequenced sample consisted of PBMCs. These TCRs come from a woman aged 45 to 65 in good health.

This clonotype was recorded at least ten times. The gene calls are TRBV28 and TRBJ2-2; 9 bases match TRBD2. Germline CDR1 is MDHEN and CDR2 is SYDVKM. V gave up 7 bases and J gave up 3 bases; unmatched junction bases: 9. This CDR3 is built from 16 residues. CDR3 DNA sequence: TGTGCCAGCACTGTTGTGACTAGCGGATACACCGGGGAGCTGTTTTTT. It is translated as CASTVVTSGYTGELFF.

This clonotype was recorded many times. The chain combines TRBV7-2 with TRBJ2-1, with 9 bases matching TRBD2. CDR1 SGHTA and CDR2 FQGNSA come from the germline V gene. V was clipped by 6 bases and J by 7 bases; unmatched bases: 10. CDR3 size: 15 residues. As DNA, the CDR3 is TGTGCCAGCAGTCTAGTCTTTAGCGGGGGTAATGAGCAGTTCTTC. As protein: CASSLVFSGGNEQFF.

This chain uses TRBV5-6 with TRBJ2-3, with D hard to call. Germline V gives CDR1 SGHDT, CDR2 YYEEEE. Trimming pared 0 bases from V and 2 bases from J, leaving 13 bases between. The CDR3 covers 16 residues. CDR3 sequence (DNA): TGTGCCAGCAGCTTGGTTGGTGGGCGGTTCACAGATACGCAGTATTTT. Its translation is CASSLVGGRFTDTQYF.

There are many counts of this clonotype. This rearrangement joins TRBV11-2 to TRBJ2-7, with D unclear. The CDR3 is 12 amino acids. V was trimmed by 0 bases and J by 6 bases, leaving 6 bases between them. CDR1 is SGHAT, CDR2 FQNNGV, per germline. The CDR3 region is CASSLDGREQYF. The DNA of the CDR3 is TGTGCCAGCAGCTTAGATGGGCGCGAGCAGTACTTC. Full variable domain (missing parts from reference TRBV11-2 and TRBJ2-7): EAGVAQSPRYKIIEKRQSVAFWCNPISGHATLYWYQQILGQGPKLLIQFQNNGVVDDSQLPKDRFSAERLKGVDSTLKIQPAKLEDSAVYLCASSLDGREQYFGPGTRLTVT.

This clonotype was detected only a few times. The CDR3 protein is CASSWYRDSPYNEQFF. The CDR3 DNA is TGTGCCAGCAGTTGGTACCGGGACTCCCCATACAATGAGCAGTTCTTC. The chain is built from TRBV12-3 or TRBV12-4 and TRBJ2-1; weak D call: TRBD2 (6 bases). The length of the CDR3 is 16 residues. V shed 4 bases and J shed 4 bases, with 17 bases lying between them.

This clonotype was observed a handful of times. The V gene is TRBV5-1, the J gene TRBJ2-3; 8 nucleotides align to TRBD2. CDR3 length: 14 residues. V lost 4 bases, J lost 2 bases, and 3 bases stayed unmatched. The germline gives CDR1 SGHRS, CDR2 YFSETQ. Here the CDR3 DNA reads TGCGCCAGCAGCACGGGACTAGTCACAGATACGCAGTATTTT. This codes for CASSTGLVTDTQYF.

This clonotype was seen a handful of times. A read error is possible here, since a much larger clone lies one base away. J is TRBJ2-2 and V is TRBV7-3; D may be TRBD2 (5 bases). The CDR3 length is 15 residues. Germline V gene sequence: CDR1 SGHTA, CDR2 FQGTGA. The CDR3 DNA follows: TGTGCCAGCAGCTTAGAAGCGGCCTCCACCTGGGAGCTGTTTTTT. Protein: CASSLEAASTWELFF.

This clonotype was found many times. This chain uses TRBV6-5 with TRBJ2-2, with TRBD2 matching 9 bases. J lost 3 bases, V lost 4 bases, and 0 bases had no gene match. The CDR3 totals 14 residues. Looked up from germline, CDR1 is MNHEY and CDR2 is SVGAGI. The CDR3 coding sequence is TGTGCCAGCAGTTCTAGCGGGGACACCGGGGAGCTGTTTTTT. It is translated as CASSSSGDTGELFF.

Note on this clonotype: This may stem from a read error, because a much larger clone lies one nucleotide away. The CDR3, as DNA: TGTGCCAGCAGCTTGGTCGGGCGGACCGACAATGAGCAGTTCTTC. As protein: CASSLVGRTDNEQFF. The chain carries TRBV5-5 and TRBJ2-1; no firm D call. Trimming shortened V by 0 bases and J by 5 bases, and 12 bases separated the two germline ends. CDR1 and CDR2 (germline): SGHKS, YYEKEE (reference sequence). The CDR3 covers 15 residues.

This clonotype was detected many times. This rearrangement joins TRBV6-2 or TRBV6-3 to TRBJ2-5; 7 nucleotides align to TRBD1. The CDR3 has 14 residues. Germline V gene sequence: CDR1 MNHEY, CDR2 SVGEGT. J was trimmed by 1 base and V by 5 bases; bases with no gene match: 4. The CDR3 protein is CASSTGTAQETQYF. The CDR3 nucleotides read TGTGCCAGCAGTACCGGGACAGCCCAAGAGACCCAGTACTTC.

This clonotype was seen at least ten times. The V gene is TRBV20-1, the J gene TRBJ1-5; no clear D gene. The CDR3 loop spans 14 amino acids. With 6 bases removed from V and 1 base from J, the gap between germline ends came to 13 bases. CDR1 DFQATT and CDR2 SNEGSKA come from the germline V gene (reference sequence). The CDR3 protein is CSASAGGSNQPQHF. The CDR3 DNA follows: TGCAGTGCCTCAGCGGGTGGGAGCAATCAGCCCCAGCATTTT.

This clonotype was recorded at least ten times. The CDR3 nucleotides read TGCAGTGCTAGGGGGGTGTACGGCTATGGCTACACCTTC. Translating it yields CSARGVYGYGYTF. The V gene is TRBV20-1, the J gene TRBJ1-2; possibly TRBD1 for D (5 bases). In germline, CDR1 is DFQATT, CDR2 SNEGSKA (reference sequence). The germline V and J ends were trimmed by 3 bases and 4 bases, with 12 bases remaining between them. The CDR3 contains 13 residues.

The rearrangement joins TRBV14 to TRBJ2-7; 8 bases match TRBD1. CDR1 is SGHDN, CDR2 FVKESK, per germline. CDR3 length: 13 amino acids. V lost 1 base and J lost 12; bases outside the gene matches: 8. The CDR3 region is CASSQGTGGVLYF. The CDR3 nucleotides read TGTGCCAGCAGCCAAGGCACAGGGGGAGTTCTGTACTTC.

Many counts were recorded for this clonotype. In DNA, the CDR3 is TGTGCCAGCAGCCCTGCGGGGGTATCTGAGCAGTTCTTC. Translation: CASSPAGVSEQFF. The chain carries TRBV9 and TRBJ2-1; 7 nucleotides match TRBD2. Germline values: CDR1 SGDLS, CDR2 YYNGEE. With 4 bases clipped from V and 9 bases from J, the junction kept 7 bases outside the gene matches. The CDR3 is 13 residues long.

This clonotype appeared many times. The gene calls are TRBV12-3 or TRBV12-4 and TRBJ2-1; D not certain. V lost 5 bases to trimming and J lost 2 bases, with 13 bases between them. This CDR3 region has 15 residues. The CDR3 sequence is CASSPWLSTYNEQFF. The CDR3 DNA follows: TGTGCCAGCAGTCCATGGCTGAGCACCTACAATGAGCAGTTCTTC.